This T cell receptor beta chain was documented in a study of identifying expanded T cells in peripheral blood. Data came from immunoSEQ multiplex PCR; TCRdb stores just in-frame clones and leaves some out. This table holds about 100,000 clones, roughly 89% found once. This clone was recorded only once. The CDR3 contains 17 residues. V lost 4 bases, J lost 2 bases, and 20 bases lay in between. In germline, CDR1 is SNHLY, CDR2 FYNNEI. The specimen was blood. The chain carries TRBV2 and TRBJ1-2; possible D gene TRBD1, 5 bases. The sequence was obtained from a person aged 18-69 years in good health. The CDR3 loop reads CASSGGRASNGNYGYTF. For the CDR3, the DNA is TGTGCCAGCAGTGGCGGCAGGGCATCCAATGGAAACTATGGCTACACCTTC. The whole variable domain, remainder taken from reference TRBV2 and TRBJ1-2, is EPEVTQTPSHQVTQMGQEVILRCVPISNHLYFYWYRQILGQKVEFLVSFYNNEISEKSEIFDDQFSVERPDGSNFTLKIRSTKLEDSAMYFCASSGGRASNGNYGYTFGSGTRLTVV.